This TCR beta chain was retrieved from a study of blood T cell repertoires in COVID-19. About the research overall: From T cells, B-cell-depleted T cells, or PBMCs came the material, which was cDNA or gDNA.

In germline, CDR1 is SEHNR, CDR2 FQNEAQ (reference sequence). V was pared by 2 bases and J by 5 bases, with 10 bases of the junction left unmatched. The CDR3 consists of 18 residues. Per the original methods: The authors estimated nucleated cell counts from reference gene primer amplification. Libraries were prepared by immunoSEQ multiplex PCR; TCRdb keeps only in-frame clonotypes and omits some of them. That table supplies the V and J calls and clone size; D and trimming were determined from the DNA. The sample holds some 250,000 clones; approximately 91% are singletons and the top ten take 2.3%. The sample was PBMCs or T cells enriched from blood (not recorded which). This receptor was obtained from a woman aged 40-49 years with acute COVID-19. This chain links TRBV7-9 with TRBJ2-1; 12 bases line up with TRBD2. DNA for the CDR3: TGTGCCAGCAGCTTACCCCTTCGACTAGCGGGGGCCCACAATGAGCAGTTCTTC. Translated: CASSLPLRLAGAHNEQFF.